This T cell receptor beta chain is drawn from a study of OX40 agonist ivuxolimab in advanced cancers. There are 15 residues in the CDR3. Germline V CDR1 and CDR2: SGHNT, YYREEE (reference sequence). V trimming: 4 bases; J trimming: 1 base; junction bases outside the gene matches: 4. Here immunoSEQ multiplex PCR was the method, and the copy in TCRdb shows in-frame clones only, minus some. This sample carries approximately 70,000 clones, approximately 92% of them seen once, and the ten largest clones take approximately 0.49%. Sequencing used CD4+ or CD8+ T cells sorted from blood, obtained in a trial of the OX40 agonist ivuxolimab. This receptor was taken from an adult with an advanced solid tumor such as melanoma, head and neck, liver or kidney cancer. V and J are TRBV5-4 and TRBJ2-5; 10 bases line up with TRBD2. CDR3: CASSRTSGAQETQYF. CDR3 DNA: TGTGCCAGCAGCCGCACTAGCGGGGCCCAAGAGACCCAGTACTTC.